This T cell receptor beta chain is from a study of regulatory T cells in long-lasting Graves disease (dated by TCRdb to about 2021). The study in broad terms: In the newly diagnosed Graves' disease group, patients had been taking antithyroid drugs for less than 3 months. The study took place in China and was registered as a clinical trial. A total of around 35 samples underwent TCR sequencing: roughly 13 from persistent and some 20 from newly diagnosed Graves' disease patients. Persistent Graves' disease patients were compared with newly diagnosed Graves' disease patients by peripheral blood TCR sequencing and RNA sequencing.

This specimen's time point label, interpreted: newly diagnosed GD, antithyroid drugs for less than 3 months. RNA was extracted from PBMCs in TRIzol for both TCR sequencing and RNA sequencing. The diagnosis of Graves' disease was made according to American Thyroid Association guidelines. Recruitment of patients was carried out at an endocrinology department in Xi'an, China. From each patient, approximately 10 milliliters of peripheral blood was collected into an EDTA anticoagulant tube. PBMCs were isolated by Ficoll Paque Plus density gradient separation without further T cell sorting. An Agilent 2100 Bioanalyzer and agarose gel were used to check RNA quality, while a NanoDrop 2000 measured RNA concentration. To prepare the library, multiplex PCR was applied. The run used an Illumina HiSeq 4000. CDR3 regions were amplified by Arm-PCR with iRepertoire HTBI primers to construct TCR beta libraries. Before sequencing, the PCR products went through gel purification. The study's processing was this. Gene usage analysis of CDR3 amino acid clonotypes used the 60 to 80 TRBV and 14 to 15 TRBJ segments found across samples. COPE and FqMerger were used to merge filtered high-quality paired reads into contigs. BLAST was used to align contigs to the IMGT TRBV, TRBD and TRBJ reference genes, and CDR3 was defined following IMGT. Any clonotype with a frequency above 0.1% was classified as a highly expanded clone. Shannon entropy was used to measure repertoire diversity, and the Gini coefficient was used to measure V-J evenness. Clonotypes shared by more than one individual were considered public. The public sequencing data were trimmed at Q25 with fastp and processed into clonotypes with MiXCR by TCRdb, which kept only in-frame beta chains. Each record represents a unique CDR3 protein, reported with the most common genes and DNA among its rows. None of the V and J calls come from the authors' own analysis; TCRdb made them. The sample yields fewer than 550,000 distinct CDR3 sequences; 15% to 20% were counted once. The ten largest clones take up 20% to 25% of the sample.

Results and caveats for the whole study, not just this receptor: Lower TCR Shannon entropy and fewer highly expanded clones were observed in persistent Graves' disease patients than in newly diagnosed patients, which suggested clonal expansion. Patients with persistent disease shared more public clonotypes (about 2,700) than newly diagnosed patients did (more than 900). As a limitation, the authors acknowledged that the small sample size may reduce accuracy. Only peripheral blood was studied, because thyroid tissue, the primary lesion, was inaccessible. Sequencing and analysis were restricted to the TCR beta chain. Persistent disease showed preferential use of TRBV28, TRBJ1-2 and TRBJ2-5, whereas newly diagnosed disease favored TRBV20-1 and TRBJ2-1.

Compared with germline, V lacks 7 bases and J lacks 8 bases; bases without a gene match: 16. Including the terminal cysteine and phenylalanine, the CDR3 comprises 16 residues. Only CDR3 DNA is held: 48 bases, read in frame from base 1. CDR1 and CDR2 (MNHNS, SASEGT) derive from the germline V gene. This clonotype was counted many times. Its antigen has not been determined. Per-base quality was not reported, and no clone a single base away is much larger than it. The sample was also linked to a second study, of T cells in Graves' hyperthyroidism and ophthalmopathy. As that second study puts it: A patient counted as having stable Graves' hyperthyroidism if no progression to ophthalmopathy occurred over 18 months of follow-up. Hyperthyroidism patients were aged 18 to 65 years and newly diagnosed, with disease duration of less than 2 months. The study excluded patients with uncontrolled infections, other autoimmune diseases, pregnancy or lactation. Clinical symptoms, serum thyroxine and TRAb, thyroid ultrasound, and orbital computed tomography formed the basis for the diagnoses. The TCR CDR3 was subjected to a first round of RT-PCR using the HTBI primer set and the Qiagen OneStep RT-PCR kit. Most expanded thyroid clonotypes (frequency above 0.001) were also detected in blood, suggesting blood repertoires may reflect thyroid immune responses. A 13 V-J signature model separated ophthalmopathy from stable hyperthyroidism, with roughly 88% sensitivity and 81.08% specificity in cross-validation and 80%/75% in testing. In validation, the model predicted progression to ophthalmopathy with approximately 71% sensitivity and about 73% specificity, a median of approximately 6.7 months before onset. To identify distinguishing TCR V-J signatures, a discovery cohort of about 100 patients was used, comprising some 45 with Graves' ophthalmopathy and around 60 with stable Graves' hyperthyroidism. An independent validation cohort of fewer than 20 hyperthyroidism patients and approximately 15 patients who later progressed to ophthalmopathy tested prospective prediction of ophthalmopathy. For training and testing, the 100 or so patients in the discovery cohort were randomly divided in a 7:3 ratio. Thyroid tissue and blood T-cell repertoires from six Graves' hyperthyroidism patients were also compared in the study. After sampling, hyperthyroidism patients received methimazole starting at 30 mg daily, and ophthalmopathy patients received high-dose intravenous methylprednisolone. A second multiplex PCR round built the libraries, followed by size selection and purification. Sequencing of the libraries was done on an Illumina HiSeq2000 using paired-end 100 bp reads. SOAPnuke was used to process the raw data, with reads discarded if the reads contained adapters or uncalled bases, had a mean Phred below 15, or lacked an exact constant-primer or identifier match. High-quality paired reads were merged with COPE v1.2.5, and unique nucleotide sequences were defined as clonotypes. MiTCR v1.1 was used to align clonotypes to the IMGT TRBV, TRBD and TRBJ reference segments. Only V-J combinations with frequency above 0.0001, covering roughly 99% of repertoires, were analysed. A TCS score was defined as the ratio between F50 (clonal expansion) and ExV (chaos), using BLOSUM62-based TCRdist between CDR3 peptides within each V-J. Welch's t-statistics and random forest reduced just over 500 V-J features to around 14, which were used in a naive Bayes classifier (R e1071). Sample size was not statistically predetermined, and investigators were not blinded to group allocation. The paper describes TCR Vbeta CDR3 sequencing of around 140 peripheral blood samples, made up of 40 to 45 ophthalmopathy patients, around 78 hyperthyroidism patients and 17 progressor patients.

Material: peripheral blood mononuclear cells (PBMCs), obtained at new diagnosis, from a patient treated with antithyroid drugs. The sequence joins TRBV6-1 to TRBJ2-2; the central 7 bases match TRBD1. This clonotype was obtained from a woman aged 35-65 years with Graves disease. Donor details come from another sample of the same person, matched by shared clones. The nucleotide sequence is TGTGCCAGCATCCTATTTGCAGGGGGATCCGATGGGGAGCTGTTTTTT. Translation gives CASILFAGGSDGELFF.